This TCR beta chain is from a study of T cell responses to AZD1222 COVID-19 vaccine. TCRdb's table, derived via immunoSEQ multiplex PCR, lists solely in-frame clones and lacks some. The sample lists about 110,000 clones, around nine tenths occurring once. The CDR3 loop spans 16 amino acids. Germline lookup yields CDR1 SEHNR and CDR2 FQNEAQ (reference sequence). V lost 5 bases to trimming and J lost 5 bases, with 22 bases between them. Sequenced material: peripheral blood, taken 28 days after the second AZD1222 dose. The V and J genes are TRBV7-9 and TRBJ2-7; tentatively, D is TRBD1 (6 bases). This clonotype originated in an adult who received the AZD1222 COVID-19 vaccine. The CDR3: CASSTNWGSRGNEQYF. The CDR3 DNA follows: TGTGCCAGCAGCACTAACTGGGGATCCAGGGGAAACGAGCAGTACTTC.